This record covers a single TCR beta chain. Its target is not known. The CDR3 has 14 residues. J lost 7 bases, V lost 1 base, and 7 bases had no gene match. CDR1 is DFQATT and CDR2 is SNEGSKA in the germline V gene (reference sequence). The data are from a study of CD8 T cells in ankylosing spondylitis. Study conclusions and caveats: Seven to nine highly homologous variants formed a TCR beta motif that appeared characteristic of ankylosing spondylitis blood. The clones that were linked to disease were reported to be significantly enriched in matched synovial fluid samples from ankylosing spondylitis patients.

Molecular-barcoded quantitative 5'-RACE produced these TCR beta libraries. TCRdb called the 5' RACE reads again in MiXCR, with one record for every CDR3 protein. The sample holds about 450,000 distinct CDR3 sequences, about 25% seen once. The chain combines TRBV20-1 with TRBJ2-3; 8 nucleotides line up with TRBD2. Sequencing input: blood, either unsorted or a sorted T cell fraction (not recorded which). The receptor's source is a male donor with ankylosing spondylitis. The CDR3 DNA follows: TGCAGTGCTAGAGTAGCGGGACTCCGCCATACGCAGTATTTT. Its translation: CSARVAGLRHTQYF.